These T cell receptor beta chains were read from a single sample in a study of cytomegalovirus exposure and HLA in healthy donors. The method was immunoSEQ multiplex PCR; TCRdb's version includes in-frame clones alone and lacks a portion of them. Of about 130,000 clones in the sample, about 76% were seen once. Material: PBMCs. These receptors all come from a woman aged 60-70 years in good health and CMV-seropositive. The CDR3 runs from the conserved cysteine through the conserved F or W. D genes are given only for firm matches. Clone size is shown for a subset of rows, as once, few, many or a class of expanded clone.

V: TRBV21-1; size: .; J: TRBJ2-3; D: .; CDR3: CASSKGRKTKGGTDTQYF; DNA: TGTGCCAGCAGCAAAGGGCGGAAGACCAAAGGAGGCACAGATACGCAGTATTTT
V: TRBV6-5; size: .; J: TRBJ2-5; D: .; CDR3: CASSRTGKETQYF; DNA: TGTGCCAGTAGTCGTACAGGGAAAGAGACCCAGTACTTC
V: TRBV15; size: .; J: TRBJ1-2; D: TRBD1; CDR3: CATSLGQGHYGYTF; DNA: TGTGCCACCAGCTTAGGACAGGGCCACTATGGCTACACCTTC
V: TRBV18; size: .; J: TRBJ2-7; D: TRBD2; CDR3: CASSYLTGTGTSGSFYEQYF; DNA: TGTGCCAGCTCCTATTTAACCGGGACAGGTACTAGCGGGAGCTTCTACGAGCAGTACTTC
V: TRBV15; size: .; J: TRBJ2-5; D: TRBD2; CDR3: CATSSQTSGSAQYF; DNA: TGTGCCACCAGCAGCCAGACTAGCGGGAGCGCGCAGTACTTC
V: TRBV7-9; size: once; J: TRBJ1-2; D: TRBD1; CDR3: CASSFSDRADGYTF; DNA: TGTGCCAGCAGCTTCTCGGACAGGGCGGACGGCTACACCTTC
V: TRBV7-9; size: .; J: TRBJ2-5; D: .; CDR3: CASSLLFRGQETQYF; DNA: TGTGCCAGCAGCTTACTCTTCAGAGGCCAAGAGACCCAGTACTTC
V: TRBV29-1; size: few; J: TRBJ2-6; D: TRBD1; CDR3: CSVDQGARTSGANVLTF; DNA: TGCAGCGTTGATCAGGGGGCGCGGACCTCTGGGGCCAACGTCCTGACTTTC
V: TRBV29-1; size: once; J: TRBJ2-1; D: .; CDR3: CSVVPYFDSGNEQFF; DNA: TGCAGCGTTGTTCCCTATTTCGATTCGGGCAATGAGCAGTTCTTC
V: TRBV7-6; size: once; J: TRBJ2-7; D: TRBD2; CDR3: CASSVNIPSGGFYEQYF; DNA: TGTGCCAGCAGCGTCAACATTCCTAGCGGGGGGTTCTACGAGCAGTACTTC
V: TRBV12-5; size: .; J: TRBJ2-2; D: .; CDR3: CASGLTLLFTNTGELFF; DNA: TGTGCTAGTGGTTTGACACTACTATTCACGAACACCGGGGAGCTGTTTTTT
V: TRBV7-6; size: .; J: TRBJ1-4; D: TRBD1; CDR3: CASSALGQGEATNEKLFF; DNA: TGTGCCAGCAGCGCCCTAGGACAGGGGGAGGCAACTAATGAAAAACTGTTTTTT
V: TRBV5-6; size: few; J: TRBJ1-2; D: .; CDR3: CASSPLQGGGYGYTF; DNA: TGTGCCAGCAGCCCACTTCAGGGAGGCGGCTATGGCTACACCTTC
V: TRBV15; size: .; J: TRBJ1-1; D: .; CDR3: CATSRPGGTEAFF; DNA: TGTGCCACCAGCAGACCCGGGGGGACTGAAGCTTTCTTT
V: TRBV5-1; size: .; J: TRBJ2-1; D: TRBD1; CDR3: CASSLVGQGADNEQFF; DNA: TGCGCCAGCAGCTTGGTTGGACAGGGGGCGGACAATGAGCAGTTCTTC
V: TRBV11-2; size: few; J: TRBJ2-3; D: TRBD2; CDR3: CASRALYGRSTDTQYF; DNA: TGTGCCAGCAGGGCGCTGTACGGGAGGAGCACAGATACGCAGTATTTT
V: TRBV5-1; size: .; J: TRBJ1-5; D: .; CDR3: CASSLEPLGDSNQPQHF; DNA: TGCGCCAGCAGCTTGGAACCCCTCGGGGATAGCAATCAGCCCCAGCATTTT
V: TRBV25-1; size: .; J: TRBJ2-7; D: TRBD2; CDR3: CASSPPPGLARDYEQYF; DNA: TGTGCCAGCAGCCCCCCGCCGGGACTAGCGAGAGACTACGAGCAGTACTTC
V: TRBV4-2; size: .; J: TRBJ2-7; D: TRBD2; CDR3: CASSQVTSGAYEQYF; DNA: TGTGCCAGCAGCCAAGTGACTAGCGGGGCCTACGAGCAGTACTTC
V: TRBV7-2; size: .; J: TRBJ1-1; D: .; CDR3: CASSPLGNSRNTEAFF; DNA: TGTGCCAGCAGCCCCCTCGGGAACAGCCGGAACACTGAAGCTTTCTTT
V: TRBV11-3; size: .; J: TRBJ2-1; D: TRBD2; CDR3: CASSSTSGAYNEQFF; DNA: TGTGCCAGCAGCTCGACTAGCGGGGCCTACAATGAGCAGTTCTTC
V: TRBV29-1; size: .; J: TRBJ2-2; D: TRBD2; CDR3: CSVRPGLVTGELFF; DNA: TGCAGCGTTCGACCGGGACTAGTAACCGGGGAGCTGTTTTTT
V: TRBV7-2; size: .; J: TRBJ1-5; D: .; CDR3: CASSLAGGGNQPQHF; DNA: TGTGCCAGCAGCTTAGCGGGAGGGGGCAATCAGCCCCAGCATTTT
V: TRBV30; size: .; J: TRBJ2-1; D: .; CDR3: CAWSVGYNEQFF; DNA: TGTGCCTGGAGTGTCGGGTACAATGAGCAGTTCTTC
V: TRBV5-4; size: once; J: TRBJ2-7; D: .; CDR3: CASSLARQGFAGEQYF; DNA: TGTGCCAGCAGCTTGGCAAGGCAGGGGTTCGCAGGTGAGCAGTACTTC
V: TRBV30; size: .; J: TRBJ1-2; D: .; CDR3: CAWTYGYGYTF; DNA: TGTGCCTGGACCTACGGGTATGGCTACACCTTC
V: TRBV28; size: .; J: TRBJ1-5; D: .; CDR3: CASSLHTGYQPQHF; DNA: TGTGCCAGCAGTTTACATACAGGTTATCAGCCCCAGCATTTT
V: TRBV11-3; size: few; J: TRBJ2-2; D: .; CDR3: CASSSTRGGNTGELFF; DNA: TGTGCCAGCAGCTCGACCCGGGGAGGGAACACCGGGGAGCTGTTTTTT
V: TRBV19; size: few; J: TRBJ2-1; D: .; CDR3: CASSMAARQFF; DNA: TGTGCCAGTAGTATGGCTGCTCGGCAGTTCTTC
V: TRBV30; size: once; J: TRBJ2-3; D: .; CDR3: CAWSRQLTSTDTQYF; DNA: TGTGCCTGGTCCCGACAGCTAACTAGCACAGATACGCAGTATTTT